This T cell receptor (beta chain) was retrieved from a study of patients with pleural tuberculosis. This clonotype was recorded many times. At one end the junction does not follow the germline gene, possibly because of a read error. TCRdb ran MiXCR on the reads and lists one entry per CDR3 protein. The repertoire consists of under 65,000 distinct CDR3 sequences, with around 6.7% occurring once and the leading ten covering around 16%. The CDR3 is 14 amino acids. Germline V gives CDR1 MDHEN, CDR2 SYDVKM. This TCR was sampled from a human donor with pleural tuberculosis. V usage is TRBV28 and J usage is TRBJ2-7; D may be TRBD2 (5 bases). The DNA for the CDR3 is TGTGCCAGCAGTTTAGCATCCAAGAGGTCGGGGTACGACTTC. Its translation: CASSLASKRSGYDF.